This T cell receptor (beta chain) was captured by sequencing in a study of CD8+ T cells in alopecia areata. Following RNA extraction, reverse transcription yielded cDNA that acted as the sequencing template. Repertoires were generated with immunoSEQ multiplex PCR, while TCRdb's copy carries only in-frame clones and drops some. The sample has about 110,000 clones, none seen only once. Germline-derived CDR1 and CDR2 are NSQYPW and LRSPGD (reference sequence). V lost 2 bases, J lost 1 base, and 4 bases stayed unmatched. This CDR3 contains 16 residues. This clone was picked up many times. Genes and germline come from the mouse. The read ends 4 residues shy of where the CDR3 ends; the end is completed using the germline J gene.

The sample consisted of lesional skin. The V gene is TRBV1, the J gene TRBJ2-3, with 9 bases matching TRBD2. The sequence derives from a C3H/HeJ mouse with alopecia areata. The MHC haplotype recorded for the strain is H2-k. The CDR3 is CTCSATGGPRAETLYF. CDR3 DNA, as far as it was read: TGCACCTGCAGTGCAACTGGGGGGCCTCGTGCAGAA.